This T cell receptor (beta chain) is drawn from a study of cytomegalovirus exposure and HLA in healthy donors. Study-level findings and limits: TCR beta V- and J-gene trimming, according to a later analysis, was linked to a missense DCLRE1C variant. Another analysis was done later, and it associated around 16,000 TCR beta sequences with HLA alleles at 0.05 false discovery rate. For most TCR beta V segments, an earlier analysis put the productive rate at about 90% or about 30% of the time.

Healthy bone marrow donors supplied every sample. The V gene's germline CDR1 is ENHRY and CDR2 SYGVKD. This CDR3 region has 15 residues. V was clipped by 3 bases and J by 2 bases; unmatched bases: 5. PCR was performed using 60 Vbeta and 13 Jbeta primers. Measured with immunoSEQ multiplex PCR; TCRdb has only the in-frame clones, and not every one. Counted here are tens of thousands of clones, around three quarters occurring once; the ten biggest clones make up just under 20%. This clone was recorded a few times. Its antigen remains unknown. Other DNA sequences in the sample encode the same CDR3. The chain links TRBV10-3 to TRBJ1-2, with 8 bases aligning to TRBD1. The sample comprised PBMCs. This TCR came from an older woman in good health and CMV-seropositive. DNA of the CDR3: TGTGCCATCAGTGAAGGGACAGGTCTCAACTATGGCTACACCTTC. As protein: CAISEGTGLNYGYTF.